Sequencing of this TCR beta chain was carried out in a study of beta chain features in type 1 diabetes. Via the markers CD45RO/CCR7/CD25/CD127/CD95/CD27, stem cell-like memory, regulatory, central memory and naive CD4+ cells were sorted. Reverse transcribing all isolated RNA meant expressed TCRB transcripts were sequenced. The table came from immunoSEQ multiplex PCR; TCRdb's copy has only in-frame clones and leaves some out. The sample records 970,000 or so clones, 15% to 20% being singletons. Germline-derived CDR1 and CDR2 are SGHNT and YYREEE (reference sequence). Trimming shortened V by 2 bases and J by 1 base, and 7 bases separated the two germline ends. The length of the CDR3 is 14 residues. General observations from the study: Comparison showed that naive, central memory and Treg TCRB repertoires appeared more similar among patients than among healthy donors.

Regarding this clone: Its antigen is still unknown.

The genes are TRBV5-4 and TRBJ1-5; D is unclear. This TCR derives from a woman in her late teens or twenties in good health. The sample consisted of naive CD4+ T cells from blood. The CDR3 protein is CASSFLGSNQPQHF. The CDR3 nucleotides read TGTGCCAGCAGCTTTTTAGGCAGCAATCAGCCCCAGCATTTT.